This T cell receptor (beta chain) was sequenced in a study of blood T cell repertoires in COVID-19. Across the whole study: T cells, B-cell-depleted T cells, or PBMCs provided the cDNA or gDNA that served as material.

The protocol was immunoSEQ multiplex PCR, while the TCRdb copy is restricted to in-frame clones and leaves out a portion. The data contain tens of thousands of clones, approximately 84% of them seen just once; the ten biggest clones take up 6.3%. CDR1 LGHDT and CDR2 YNNKEL come from the germline V gene (reference sequence). The CDR3 length is 17 residues. V was pared by 0 bases and J by 2 bases, with 10 bases of the junction left unmatched. This clone was detected a few times. The origin of this receptor is a man aged 65 to 85 with COVID-19, enrolled during active disease. Sequenced: peripheral blood. The J gene is TRBJ2-7, the V gene TRBV3-1 (or the pseudogene TRBV3-2); 7 bases are a match to TRBD2. CDR3 bases: TGTGCCAGCAGCCAAGATTTCGGGCGGGAGAAAGCCTACGAGCAGTACTTC. Translating gives CASSQDFGREKAYEQYF.